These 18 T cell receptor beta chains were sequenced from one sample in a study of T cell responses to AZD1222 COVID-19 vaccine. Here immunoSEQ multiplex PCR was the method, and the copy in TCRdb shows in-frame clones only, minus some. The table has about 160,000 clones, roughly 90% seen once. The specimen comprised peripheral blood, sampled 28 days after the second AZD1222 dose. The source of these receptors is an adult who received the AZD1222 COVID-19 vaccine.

CDR3 sequence: CASIRDRGLQGYTF. DNA for the CDR3: TGTGCCAGCATTAGAGACAGGGGGCTTCAGGGCTACACCTTC. The chain joins TRBV6-5 to TRBJ1-2, with 10 nucleotides matching TRBD1. CDR3 length: 14 amino acids. CDR1 and CDR2 (germline): MNHEY, SVGAGI. The V and J ends lost 7 bases and 8 bases, in that order; junction bases with no gene match: 10.

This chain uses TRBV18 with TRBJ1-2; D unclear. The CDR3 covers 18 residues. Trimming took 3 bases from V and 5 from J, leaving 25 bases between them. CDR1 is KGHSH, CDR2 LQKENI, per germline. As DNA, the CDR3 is TGTGCCAGCTCACCGATGAACGCGCTCTCACAGACCGCTTATGGCTACACCTTC. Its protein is CASSPMNALSQTAYGYTF.

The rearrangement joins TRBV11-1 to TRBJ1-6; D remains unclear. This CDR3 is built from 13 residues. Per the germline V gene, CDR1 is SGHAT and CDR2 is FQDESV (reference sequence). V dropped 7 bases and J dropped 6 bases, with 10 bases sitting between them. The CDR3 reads CASKGVANSPLHF. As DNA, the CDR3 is TGTGCCAGCAAGGGAGTAGCTAATTCACCCCTCCACTTT.

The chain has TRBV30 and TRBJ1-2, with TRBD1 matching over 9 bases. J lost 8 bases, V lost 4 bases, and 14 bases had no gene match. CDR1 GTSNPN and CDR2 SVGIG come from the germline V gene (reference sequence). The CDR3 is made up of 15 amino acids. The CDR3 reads CAWISRLQGARGYTF. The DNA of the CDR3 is TGTGCCTGGATCTCCCGCTTACAGGGGGCGCGAGGCTACACCTTC.

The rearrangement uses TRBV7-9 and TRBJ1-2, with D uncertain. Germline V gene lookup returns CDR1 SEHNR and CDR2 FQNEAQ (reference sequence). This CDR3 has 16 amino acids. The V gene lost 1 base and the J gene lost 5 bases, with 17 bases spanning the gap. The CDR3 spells CASSLGSGQTEYGYTF. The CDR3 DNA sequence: TGTGCCAGCAGCTTAGGATCGGGCCAGACGGAGTATGGCTACACCTTC.

CDR3 protein: CAWDRARRSSPLHF. The CDR3 coding sequence is TGTGCCTGGGATAGGGCTAGGCGGAGTTCACCCCTCCACTTT. The genes are TRBV30 and TRBJ1-6, with unresolved D. V lost 5 bases to trimming and J lost 9 bases, with 17 bases between them. CDR3 length equals 14 residues. Germline V gene sequence: CDR1 GTSNPN, CDR2 SVGIG (reference sequence).

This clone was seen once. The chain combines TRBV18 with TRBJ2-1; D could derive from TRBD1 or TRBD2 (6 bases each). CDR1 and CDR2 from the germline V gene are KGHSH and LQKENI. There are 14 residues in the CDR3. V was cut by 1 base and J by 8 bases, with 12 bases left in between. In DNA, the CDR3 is TGTGCCAGCTCACCACTCCGGGGGCATCATGAGCAGTTCTTC. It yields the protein CASSPLRGHHEQFF.

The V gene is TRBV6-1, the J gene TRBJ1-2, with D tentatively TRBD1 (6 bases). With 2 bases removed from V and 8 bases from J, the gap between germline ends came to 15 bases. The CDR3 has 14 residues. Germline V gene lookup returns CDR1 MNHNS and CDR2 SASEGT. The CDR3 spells CASSEIGRGGGYTF. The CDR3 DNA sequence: TGTGCCAGCAGTGAAATCGGAAGAGGGGGAGGCTACACCTTC.

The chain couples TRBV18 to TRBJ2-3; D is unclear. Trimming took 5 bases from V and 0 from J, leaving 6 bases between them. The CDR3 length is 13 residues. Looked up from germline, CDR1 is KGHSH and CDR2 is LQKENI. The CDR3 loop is CASSSTSTDTQYF. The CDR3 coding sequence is TGTGCCAGCTCATCTACTAGCACAGATACGCAGTATTTT.

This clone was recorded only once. CDR3 DNA: TGTGCCACCAGTGGTTCGGGACAGGGCTCTAATGAGCAGTTCTTC. This codes for CATSGSGQGSNEQFF. The chain combines TRBV24-1 with TRBJ2-1; TRBD1 matches at 9 bases. There are 15 residues in the CDR3. V shed 5 bases and J 7 bases; nucleotides not matched to a gene: 8. Germline assignment: CDR1 KGHDR and CDR2 SFDVKD.

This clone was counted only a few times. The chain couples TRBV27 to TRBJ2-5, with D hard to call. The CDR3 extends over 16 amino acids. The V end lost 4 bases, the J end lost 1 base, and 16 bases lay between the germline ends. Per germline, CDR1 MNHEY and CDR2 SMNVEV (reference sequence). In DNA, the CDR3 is TGTGCCAGCAGTTCGCCAAAAAAGGGAATCCAAGAGACCCAGTACTTC. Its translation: CASSSPKKGIQETQYF.

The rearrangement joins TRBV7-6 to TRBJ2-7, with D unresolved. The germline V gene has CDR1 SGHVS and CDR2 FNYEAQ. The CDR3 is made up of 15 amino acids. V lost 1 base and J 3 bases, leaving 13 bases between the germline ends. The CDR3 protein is CASSLGGLSGYEQYF. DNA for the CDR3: TGTGCCAGCAGCTTAGGGGGTCTCTCTGGCTACGAGCAGTACTTC.

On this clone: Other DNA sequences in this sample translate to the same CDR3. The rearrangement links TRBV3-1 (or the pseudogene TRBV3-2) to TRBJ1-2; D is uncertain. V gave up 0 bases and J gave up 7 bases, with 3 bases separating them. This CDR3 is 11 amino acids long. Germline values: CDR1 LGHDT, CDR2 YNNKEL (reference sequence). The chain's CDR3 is CASSQDRGYTF. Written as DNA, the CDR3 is TGTGCCAGCAGCCAAGATCGTGGCTACACCTTC.

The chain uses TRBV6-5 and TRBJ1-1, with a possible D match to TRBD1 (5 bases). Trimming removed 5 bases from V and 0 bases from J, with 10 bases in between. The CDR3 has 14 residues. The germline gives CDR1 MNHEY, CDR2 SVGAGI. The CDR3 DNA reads TGTGCCAGCAGTAGGGGTGGGATGAACACTGAAGCTTTCTTT. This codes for CASSRGGMNTEAFF.

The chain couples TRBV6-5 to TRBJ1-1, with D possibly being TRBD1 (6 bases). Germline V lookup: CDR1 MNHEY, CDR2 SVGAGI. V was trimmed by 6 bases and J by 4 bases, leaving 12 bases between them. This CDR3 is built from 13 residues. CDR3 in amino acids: CASRTRGSTEAFF. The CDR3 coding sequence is TGTGCCAGCAGAACGAGGGGGAGCACTGAAGCTTTCTTT.

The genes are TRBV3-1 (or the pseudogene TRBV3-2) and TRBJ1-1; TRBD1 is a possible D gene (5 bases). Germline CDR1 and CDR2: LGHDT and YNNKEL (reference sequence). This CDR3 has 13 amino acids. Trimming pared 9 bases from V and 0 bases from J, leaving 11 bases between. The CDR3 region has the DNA TGTGCCAGTCACGGGGCCCTGAACACTGAAGCTTTCTTT. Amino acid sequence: CASHGALNTEAFF.

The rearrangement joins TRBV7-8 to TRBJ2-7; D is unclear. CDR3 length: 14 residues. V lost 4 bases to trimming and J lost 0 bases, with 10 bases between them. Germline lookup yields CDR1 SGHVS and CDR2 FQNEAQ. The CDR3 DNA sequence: TGTGCCAGCAGCTCCCTTGGGTCCTCCTACGAGCAGTACTTC. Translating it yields CASSSLGSSYEQYF.

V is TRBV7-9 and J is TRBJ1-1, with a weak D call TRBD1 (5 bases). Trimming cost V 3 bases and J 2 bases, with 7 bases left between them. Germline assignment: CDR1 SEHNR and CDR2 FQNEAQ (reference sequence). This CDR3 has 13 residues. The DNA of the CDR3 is TGTGCCAGCAGCTTCGGGGCAAACACTGAAGCTTTCTTT. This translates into CASSFGANTEAFF. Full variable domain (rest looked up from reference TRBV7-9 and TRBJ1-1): DTGVSQNPRHKITKRGQNVTFRCDPISEHNRLYWYRQTLGQGPEFLTYFQNEAQLEKSRLLSDRFSAERPKGSFSTLEIQRTEQGDSAMYLCASSFGANTEAFFGQGTRLTVV.